This T cell receptor beta chain was recovered during a study of T cell responses to AZD1222 COVID-19 vaccine. Study at large: Analyses pooled second doses at about 4 or about 12 weeks.

The study, taken as a whole, reports: At baseline, just five to seven AZD1222 recipients tested seropositive. Spike-specific TCR breadth and depth went up after people got two AZD1222 doses. Donors in the cohort were predominantly white British and more often female, and clonal diversity was possibly underestimated.

Produced via immunoSEQ multiplex PCR; TCRdb's table is partial and in-frame only. Seen here are 65,000 to 85,000 clones, roughly 84% observed once, and the top ten hold over 20%. Notes on this clone: Antigen: not known.

The CDR3 loop spans 15 amino acids. The trim removed 3 bases at V and 5 bases at J, leaving 8 bases unmatched. Germline loops: CDR1 SGHRS, CDR2 YFSETQ. This specimen was peripheral blood, taken on day 0 of AZD1222 vaccination. The chain has TRBV5-1 and TRBJ2-7, with TRBD1 matching 10 bases. The origin of this receptor is an adult in good health. This CDR3 reads CASSSRTGGLDEQYF. CDR3 in DNA: TGCGCCAGCAGCTCCCGGACAGGGGGACTCGACGAGCAGTACTTC.